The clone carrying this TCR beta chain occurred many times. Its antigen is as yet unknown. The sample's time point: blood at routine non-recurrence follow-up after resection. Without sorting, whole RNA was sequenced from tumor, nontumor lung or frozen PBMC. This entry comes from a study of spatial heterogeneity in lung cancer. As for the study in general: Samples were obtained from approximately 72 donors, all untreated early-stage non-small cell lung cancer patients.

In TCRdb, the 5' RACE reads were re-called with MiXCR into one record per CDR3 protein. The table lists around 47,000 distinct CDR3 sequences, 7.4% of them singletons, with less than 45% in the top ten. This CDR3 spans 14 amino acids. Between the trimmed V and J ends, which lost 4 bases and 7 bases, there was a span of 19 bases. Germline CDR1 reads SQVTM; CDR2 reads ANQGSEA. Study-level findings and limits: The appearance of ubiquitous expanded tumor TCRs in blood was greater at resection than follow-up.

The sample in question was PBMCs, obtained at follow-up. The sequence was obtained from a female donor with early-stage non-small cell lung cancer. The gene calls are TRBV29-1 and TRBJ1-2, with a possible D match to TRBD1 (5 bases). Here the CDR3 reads CSVANTPQGRGYTF. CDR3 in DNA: TGCAGCGTTGCCAACACCCCCCAGGGACGTGGCTACACCTTC.